These 26 T cell receptor beta chains share one sample of origin, sequenced in a study of OX40 agonist ivuxolimab in advanced cancers. TCRdb keeps only in-frame clones here, not all; method: immunoSEQ multiplex PCR. This table holds about 88,000 clones, about 85% found once. The sequencing used CD4+ or CD8+ T cells sorted from blood, collected in a trial of the OX40 agonist ivuxolimab. The receptors come from an adult with an advanced solid tumor such as melanoma, head and neck, liver or kidney cancer.

The CDR3 spells CASSLKPGLAGLDEQFF. The CDR3 region has the DNA TGTGCCAGCAGCTTGAAACCGGGACTAGCGGGACTGGATGAGCAGTTCTTC. The J gene is TRBJ2-1, the V gene TRBV5-8, with TRBD2 matching 13 bases. CDR3 size: 17 residues. Germline CDR1 reads SGHTS; CDR2 reads YDEGEE. V was clipped by 1 base and J by 8 bases; unmatched bases: 9.

The rearrangement links TRBV5-1 to TRBJ2-7; 11 nucleotides align to TRBD2. The CDR3 covers 17 residues. After removal of 4 bases from V and 4 bases from J, the junction contained 13 bases not matched to a gene. Germline-derived CDR1 and CDR2 are SGHRS and YFSETQ. The CDR3 DNA reads as TGCGCCAGCAGCCCTACTCTAGCGGGAGGAACCCGGTACGAGCAGTACTTC. Translation gives CASSPTLAGGTRYEQYF.

The rearrangement uses TRBV7-3 and TRBJ2-1, with 12 bases aligning to TRBD2. Germline V gene sequence: CDR1 SGHTA, CDR2 FQGTGA. V was clipped by 0 bases and J by 8 bases; unmatched bases: 2. The CDR3 consists of 15 residues. This chain's CDR3 is CASSLTLAGGDEQFF. CDR3 nucleotide sequence: TGTGCCAGCAGCTTAACCCTAGCGGGGGGGGATGAGCAGTTCTTC.

The chain links TRBV5-1 to TRBJ2-2; no firm D call. In germline, CDR1 is SGHRS, CDR2 YFSETQ. The CDR3 loop spans 14 amino acids. Between the trimmed V and J ends, which lost 0 bases and 1 base, there was a span of 4 bases. CDR3 region: CASSLEGNTGELFF. The CDR3 nucleotides are TGCGCCAGCAGCTTGGAAGGGAACACCGGGGAGCTGTTTTTT.

This sequence joins TRBV6-1 and TRBJ1-2; 8 bases map to TRBD1. V shed 0 bases, J shed 5 bases, and the junction held 8 bases outside the gene matches. Germline CDR1 MNHNS, CDR2 SASEGT. This CDR3 is built from 16 residues. CDR3 DNA: TGTGCCAGCAGTGAAGCTAGTTATAGGGACAGGTATGGCTACACCTTC. This encodes CASSEASYRDRYGYTF.

This chain connects TRBV10-3 to TRBJ2-3; TRBD2 is a possible D gene (5 bases). V was shortened by 0 bases and J by 3 bases, with 10 bases between the two germline ends. The CDR3 has 15 amino acids. Per germline, CDR1 ENHRY and CDR2 SYGVKD. CDR3 region: CAISESLAKTDTQYF. CDR3 coding DNA: TGTGCCATCAGTGAGTCGTTAGCGAAGACAGATACGCAGTATTTT.

CDR3 sequence reads: CASSSGSNTGELFF. The DNA of the CDR3 is TGTGCCAGCAGCTCCGGGTCGAACACCGGGGAGCTGTTTTTT. This chain connects TRBV6-4 to TRBJ2-2, with D unclear. Per germline, CDR1 MRHNA and CDR2 SNTAGT. The CDR3 is made up of 14 amino acids. With 6 bases removed from V and 0 bases from J, the gap between germline ends came to 8 bases.

This clone turned up a few times. The chain has TRBV19 and TRBJ1-4; TRBD1 matches 8 bases. The CDR3 covers 15 residues. V gave up 10 bases and J gave up 0 bases; unmatched junction bases: 7. Germline V gene data show CDR1 as LNHDA and CDR2 as SQIVND (reference sequence). The CDR3 here is CATKDRAATNEKLFF. The CDR3 DNA reads TGTGCCACGAAGGACAGGGCCGCAACTAATGAAAAACTGTTTTTT.

The rearrangement links TRBV29-1 to TRBJ2-7; either TRBD1 or TRBD2 may supply D (5 bases each). The CDR3 runs 12 residues. V was shortened by 5 bases and J by 5 bases, with 13 bases between the two germline ends. Germline V CDR1 and CDR2: SQVTM, ANQGSEA. This CDR3 is CSVCRLGDEQYF. The CDR3 region has the DNA TGCAGCGTTTGTAGATTGGGGGACGAGCAGTACTTC.

The CDR3 loop reads CASSVDLSHGYTF. DNA of the CDR3: TGTGCCAGCAGCGTAGACCTCTCCCATGGCTACACCTTC. The J gene is TRBJ1-2, the V gene TRBV9; D gene ambiguous. The CDR3 consists of 13 residues. Germline V gene data show CDR1 as SGDLS and CDR2 as YYNGEE. The V gene lost 0 bases and the J gene lost 6 bases, with 9 bases spanning the gap.

The genes are TRBV7-9 and TRBJ2-1; TRBD2 aligns across 7 bases. The germline gives CDR1 SEHNR, CDR2 FQNEAQ (reference sequence). V lost 5 bases, J lost 8 bases, and 12 bases stayed unmatched. There are 15 residues in the CDR3. CDR3: CASSRIGGSRYEQFF. The CDR3 bases are TGTGCCAGCAGCCGCATCGGCGGGAGTCGCTATGAGCAGTTCTTC.

The chain links TRBV15 to TRBJ1-2; maybe TRBD1 (5 bases). Germline assignment: CDR1 LNHNV and CDR2 YYDKDF (reference sequence). The CDR3 runs to 14 residues. Trimming took off 3 bases at V and 2 bases at J, with 10 bases between the two ends. CDR3 amino acids: CATSRGRENYGYTF. The CDR3 nucleotides are TGTGCCACCAGCAGGGGCAGGGAAAACTATGGCTACACCTTC.

The chain couples TRBV2 to TRBJ1-2; tentatively, D is TRBD1 (5 bases). The germline V gene encodes CDR1 SNHLY and CDR2 FYNNEI. The CDR3 runs to 13 residues. V lost 3 bases to trimming and J lost 0 bases, with 5 bases between them. The CDR3 DNA follows: TGTGCCAGCAGTGACAGGGCTAACTATGGCTACACCTTC. This gives the protein CASSDRANYGYTF.

This chain uses TRBV7-2 with TRBJ2-5, with TRBD2 identical over 9 bases. V was clipped by 4 bases and J by 7 bases; unmatched bases: 13. The germline V gene encodes CDR1 SGHTA and CDR2 FQGNSA. The CDR3 is 16 amino acids. The CDR3 coding sequence is TGTGCCAGCAGCTCACCGGGACTAGCCAGGGGGTGGACCCAGTACTTC. Amino acids: CASSSPGLARGWTQYF. Supplemented by reference TRBV7-2 and TRBJ2-5, the full variable domain reads GAGVSQSPSNKVTEKGKDVELRCDPISGHTALYWYRQSLGQGLEFLIYFQGNSAPDKSGLPSDRFSAERTGGSVSTLTIQRTQQEDSAVYLCASSSPGLARGWTQYFGPGTRLLVL.

The V gene is TRBV18, the J gene TRBJ1-5; 7 bases are shared with TRBD1. The CDR3 length is 13 residues. Per the germline V gene, CDR1 is KGHSH and CDR2 is LQKENI. J lost 5 bases, V lost 8 bases, and 6 bases had no gene match. Here the CDR3 DNA reads TGTGCCAGCAAACAGGGGACAGATCAGCCCCAGCATTTT. Its protein is CASKQGTDQPQHF.

The rearrangement joins TRBV18 to TRBJ1-4; D is ambiguous. The CDR3 loop spans 15 amino acids. Germline loops: CDR1 KGHSH, CDR2 LQKENI. V shed 2 bases and J shed 4 bases, with 11 bases lying between them. CDR3: CASSPETVFNEKLFF. For the CDR3, the DNA is TGTGCCAGCTCACCAGAGACGGTCTTTAATGAAAAACTGTTTTTT. The whole variable domain, remainder taken from reference TRBV18 and TRBJ1-4, is NAGVMQNPRHLVRRRGQEARLRCSPMKGHSHVYWYRQLPEEGLKFMVYLQKENIIDESGMPKERFSAEFPKEGPSILRIQQVVRGDSAAYFCASSPETVFNEKLFFGSGTQLSVL.

The CDR3 loop is CATSRAPRARGTYEQYF. CDR3 DNA: TGTGCCACCAGCAGGGCACCCCGGGCCAGGGGCACCTACGAGCAGTACTTC. This sequence joins TRBV15 and TRBJ2-7; D perhaps matches TRBD1 (6 bases). The germline gives CDR1 LNHNV, CDR2 YYDKDF (reference sequence). V was shortened by 3 bases and J by 2 bases, with 20 bases between the two germline ends. The CDR3 is 17 amino acids. The variable domain in full, with the rest retrieved from reference TRBV15 and TRBJ2-7, is DAMVIQNPRYQVTQFGKPVTLSCSQTLNHNVMYWYQQKSSQAPKLLFHYYDKDFNNEADTPDNFQSRRPNTSFCFLDIRSPGLGDTAMYLCATSRAPRARGTYEQYFGPGTRLTVT.

The CDR3 loop is CASSLSQGLAFF. The CDR3 coding sequence is TGTGCCAGCAGCTTATCGCAGGGCCTTGCTTTCTTT. V gene TRBV7-9 combines with J gene TRBJ1-1, with D possibly matching TRBD1 (5 bases). Germline V gene sequence: CDR1 SEHNR, CDR2 FQNEAQ (reference sequence). The CDR3 sequence is 12 residues long. Trimming shortened V by 2 bases and J by 11 bases, and 12 bases separated the two germline ends.

This chain joins TRBV6-5 and TRBJ2-7, with 7 bases aligning to TRBD1. Trimming took 8 bases from V and 7 from J; bases not matched to a gene: 11. Per the germline V gene, CDR1 is MNHEY and CDR2 is SVGAGI. CDR3 length: 13 amino acids. The CDR3 nucleotides read TGTGCCAGCGTCCAGACAGGGAAAAGAGAGCAGTACTTC. It specifies CASVQTGKREQYF.

This chain connects TRBV18 to TRBJ1-6; D is unresolved. Looked up from germline, CDR1 is KGHSH and CDR2 is LQKENI. V was pared by 2 bases and J by 7 bases, with 12 bases between. This CDR3 is built from 15 residues. CDR3 coding DNA: TGTGCCAGCTCACCATCACCAGGAACCAATTCACCCCTCCACTTT. Protein product: CASSPSPGTNSPLHF. The full variable domain, its missing parts supplied by reference TRBV18 and TRBJ1-6, is NAGVMQNPRHLVRRRGQEARLRCSPMKGHSHVYWYRQLPEEGLKFMVYLQKENIIDESGMPKERFSAEFPKEGPSILRIQQVVRGDSAAYFCASSPSPGTNSPLHFGNGTRLTVT.

This rearrangement joins TRBV7-2 to TRBJ2-1, with TRBD1 matching over 8 bases. In germline, CDR1 is SGHTA, CDR2 FQGNSA. This CDR3 region has 16 residues. With V trimmed by 3 bases and J by 7 bases, 11 bases remained unmatched. CDR3 amino acids: CASSFFGGTGGNEQFF. The CDR3 region has the DNA TGTGCCAGCAGCTTTTTCGGCGGGACAGGTGGAAATGAGCAGTTCTTC.

V usage is TRBV7-2 and J usage is TRBJ2-7; 8 bases are a match to TRBD2. Trimming removed 2 bases from V and 4 bases from J; junction bases left unmatched: 4. This CDR3 contains 14 residues. Germline values: CDR1 SGHTA, CDR2 FQGNSA. CDR3 DNA: TGTGCCAGCAGCTTAACCGGGGGGGGTTACGAGCAGTACGTC. Protein sequence: CASSLTGGGYEQYV.

Only a few counts were recorded for this clone. The J gene is TRBJ2-1, the V gene TRBV6-1; 9 bases are shared with TRBD2. Germline V gives CDR1 MNHNS, CDR2 SASEGT. The CDR3 has 15 residues. V shed 2 bases, J shed 6 bases, and the junction held 5 bases outside the gene matches. The CDR3: CASSEQAGGLNEQFF. The CDR3 nucleotides read TGTGCCAGCAGTGAACAAGCGGGGGGCCTCAATGAGCAGTTCTTC.

This chain joins TRBV6-5 and TRBJ2-1; 12 nucleotides agree with TRBD2. This CDR3 is 14 amino acids long. V shed 6 bases, J shed 9 bases, and the junction held 6 bases outside the gene matches. CDR1 and CDR2 from the germline V gene are MNHEY and SVGAGI. CDR3 protein: CASSRTSGNAEQFF. The CDR3 nucleotides are TGTGCCAGCAGCCGGACTAGCGGGAATGCTGAGCAGTTCTTC.

As for this clone: The sample has other DNA sequences that encode this CDR3 too. This chain links TRBV29-1 with TRBJ2-1, with TRBD2 matching over 13 bases. The junction had 3 bases not matched to a gene; V was cut back by 5 bases and J by 5 bases. Germline CDR1 reads SQVTM; CDR2 reads ANQGSEA. The CDR3 has 14 residues. CDR3 nucleotides: TGCAGCGTTCGGACTAGCGGGGGCCACAATGAGCAGTTCTTC. Protein product: CSVRTSGGHNEQFF.

The chain uses TRBV4-1 and TRBJ2-6; the D is unclear. This CDR3 spans 18 amino acids. The germline V gene encodes CDR1 MGHRA and CDR2 YSYEKL. The ends were cut back, 2 bases at V and 2 bases at J, with 16 bases in the middle. The CDR3 reads CASSQSPIRLAGANVLTF. CDR3 in DNA: TGCGCCAGCAGCCAATCCCCAATTCGGCTAGCTGGGGCCAACGTCCTGACTTTC.